The 26 T cell receptor beta chains below were found in one sample sequenced in a study of lymphopenia after photon versus proton radiotherapy. Data came from immunoSEQ multiplex PCR; TCRdb stores just in-frame clones and leaves some out. The repertoire holds 15,000 to 20,000 clones, with 65% to 90% as singletons. This specimen was peripheral blood, taken from a patient treated with proton-based radiotherapy. All receptors come from a man in his 70s with pancreatic cancer.

The chain carries TRBV19 and TRBJ2-5, with unresolved D. The CDR3 loop spans 14 amino acids. Germline loops: CDR1 LNHDA, CDR2 SQIVND (reference sequence). Trimming removed 4 bases from V and 5 bases from J, with 14 bases in between. CDR3 DNA: TGTGCCAGTAGTAGTCGGAACACCCGGGAGACCCAGTACTTC. It translates to CASSSRNTRETQYF. Full variable domain (rest looked up from reference TRBV19 and TRBJ2-5): DGGITQSPKYLFRKEGQNVTLSCEQNLNHDAMYWYRQDPGQGLRLIYYSQIVNDFQKGDIAEGYSVSREKKESFPLTVTSAQKNPTAFYLCASSSRNTRETQYFGPGTRLLVL.

CDR3 sequence (DNA): TGTGCCAGCAGCTTATCCCCTTCTCGGACAAGAAACACTGAAGCTTTCTTT. It codes for CASSLSPSRTRNTEAFF. This chain connects TRBV7-9 to TRBJ1-1; perhaps TRBD1 as D (5 bases). Germline CDR1 SEHNR, CDR2 FQNEAQ (reference sequence). The CDR3 extends over 17 amino acids. V was trimmed by 2 bases and J by 2 bases, leaving 18 bases between them.

The chain recombines TRBV13 with TRBJ2-4; the match to TRBD2 covers 13 bases. This CDR3 spans 16 amino acids. The V gene end was trimmed by 5 bases and the J gene end by 4 bases; junction bases not matched to a gene: 5. CDR1 and CDR2 (germline): PRHDT, FYEKMQ (reference sequence). As DNA, the CDR3 is TGTGCCAGCAGCCCGGCGACTAGCGGGGGGAAAAACATTCAGTACTTC. It yields the protein CASSPATSGGKNIQYF.

The J gene is TRBJ1-6, the V gene TRBV10-1; D is unclear. The CDR3 is 14 amino acids. Germline-derived CDR1 and CDR2 are WNHNN and SYGVQD (reference sequence). The V end lost 0 bases, the J end lost 8 bases, and 8 bases lay between the germline ends. In nucleotides, the CDR3 is TGCGCCAGCAGTGAGTCGAATGGAGATTCACCCCTCCACTTT. Its translation: CASSESNGDSPLHF.

The chain joins TRBV6-6 to TRBJ2-3; the match to TRBD1 covers 9 bases. This CDR3 contains 15 residues. Germline V lookup: CDR1 MNHNY, CDR2 SVGAGI (reference sequence). Trimming at V came to 6 bases and at J to 4 bases, leaving 8 bases not matched to a gene. Here the CDR3 DNA reads TGTGCCAGCAGCCCCACAGGGGGCAGGGCAGATACGCAGTATTTT. Its protein product is CASSPTGGRADTQYF.

J is TRBJ2-5 and V is TRBV5-4, with D perhaps TRBD2 (5 bases). V dropped 3 bases and J dropped 5 bases, with 11 bases sitting between them. In germline, CDR1 is SGHNT, CDR2 YYREEE (reference sequence). This CDR3 has 13 residues. CDR3 sequence: CASSWTWEETQYF. CDR3 DNA: TGTGCCAGCAGCTGGACTTGGGAGGAGACCCAGTACTTC. The whole variable domain, remainder taken from reference TRBV5-4 and TRBJ2-5, is ETGVTQSPTHLIKTRGQQVTLRCSSQSGHNTVSWYQQALGQGPQFIFQYYREEENGRGNFPPRFSGLQFPNYSSELNVNALELDDSALYLCASSWTWEETQYFGPGTRLLVL.

The chain is built from TRBV7-9 and TRBJ2-1; 11 positions match TRBD2. The junction had 12 bases not matched to a gene; V was cut back by 5 bases and J by 0 bases. CDR3 length: 19 amino acids. The germline CDR1 and CDR2 sequences are SEHNR and FQNEAQ (reference sequence). CDR3 residues: CASSELAGALRSSYNEQFF. Written as DNA, the CDR3 is TGTGCCAGCAGCGAACTAGCGGGGGCATTAAGAAGCTCCTACAATGAGCAGTTCTTC.

The rearrangement joins TRBV29-1 to TRBJ2-1; 9 bases fit TRBD1. With V trimmed by 7 bases and J by 3 bases, 10 bases remained unmatched. Per the germline V gene, CDR1 is SQVTM and CDR2 is ANQGSEA. This CDR3 contains 15 residues. This CDR3 is CSGGQGREHYNEQFF. The CDR3 nucleotides read TGCAGCGGGGGACAGGGAAGGGAACACTACAATGAGCAGTTCTTC.

V is TRBV30 and J is TRBJ1-3, with D hard to call. Per the germline V gene, CDR1 is GTSNPN and CDR2 is SVGIG (reference sequence). The CDR3 covers 14 residues. V lost 0 bases, J lost 0 bases, and 6 bases lay in between. In DNA form, the CDR3 reads TGTGCCTGGAGTGTCGGGTCCTCTGGAAACACCATATATTTT. Amino acids: CAWSVGSSGNTIYF.

The CDR3 sequence: CASSISTTGNTEAFF. CDR3 coding DNA: TGTGCCAGTAGTATTTCCACGACAGGAAACACTGAAGCTTTCTTT. The rearrangement links TRBV19 to TRBJ1-1; maybe TRBD1 (6 bases). The CDR3 length is 15 residues. Germline values: CDR1 LNHDA, CDR2 SQIVND (reference sequence). Trimming removed 3 bases at V and 2 bases at J, with 13 bases between. Full variable domain (remainder filled in from reference TRBV19 and TRBJ1-1): DGGITQSPKYLFRKEGQNVTLSCEQNLNHDAMYWYRQDPGQGLRLIYYSQIVNDFQKGDIAEGYSVSREKKESFPLTVTSAQKNPTAFYLCASSISTTGNTEAFFGQGTRLTVV.

This clone was observed a handful of times. V usage is TRBV4-1 and J usage is TRBJ1-5; 7 bases match TRBD1. The junction had 5 bases not matched to a gene; V was cut back by 4 bases and J by 2 bases. The CDR3 extends over 15 amino acids. Germline V CDR1 and CDR2: MGHRA, YSYEKL. This chain's CDR3 is CASSLDRAGNQPQHF. CDR3 DNA sequence: TGCGCCAGCAGCCTCGACAGGGCGGGCAATCAGCCCCAGCATTTT.

This CDR3 is CASSQGQGSYEQYF. The CDR3 bases are TGTGCCAGCAGCCAAGGACAGGGAAGCTACGAGCAGTACTTC. The V and J genes are TRBV11-2 and TRBJ2-7, with 8 bases aligning to TRBD1. There are 14 residues in the CDR3. CDR1 and CDR2 (germline): SGHAT, FQNNGV. V trimming: 5 bases; J trimming: 3 bases; junction bases outside the gene matches: 6.

V is TRBV27 and J is TRBJ2-3; D gene ambiguous. V was pared by 3 bases and J by 0 bases, with 13 bases between. This CDR3 has 16 residues. Looked up from germline, CDR1 is MNHEY and CDR2 is SMNVEV (reference sequence). Here the CDR3 DNA reads TGTGCCAGCAGTTTCCGCGCTAGTAGGAGCACAGATACGCAGTATTTT. It translates to CASSFRASRSTDTQYF.

The chain has TRBV19 and TRBJ1-1, with D unresolved. Germline lookup yields CDR1 LNHDA and CDR2 SQIVND (reference sequence). The V and J ends lost 5 bases and 4 bases respectively, with 5 bases between them. The CDR3 is 11 amino acids. DNA of the CDR3: TGTGCCAGTAGTCGGCCCACTGAAGCTTTCTTT. Its translation is CASSRPTEAFF.

This clone has only one observation. The chain is built from TRBV5-5 and TRBJ1-3, with D unresolved. Germline-derived CDR1 and CDR2 are SGHKS and YYEKEE (reference sequence). The germline V and J ends were trimmed by 1 base and 2 bases, with 13 bases remaining between them. The CDR3 sequence is 16 residues long. CDR3 protein: CASSLSGFEPGNTIYF. The CDR3 DNA is TGTGCCAGCAGCTTGTCCGGGTTCGAGCCTGGAAACACCATATATTTT.

CDR3 in amino acids: CASSPQGLYEQYF. For the CDR3, the DNA is TGTGCCAGCAGCCCCCAGGGGTTGTACGAGCAGTACTTC. This chain joins TRBV9 and TRBJ2-7; D is possibly TRBD1 (6 bases). Deletions cut 4 bases from V and 4 bases from J, with 12 bases between. Germline V lookup: CDR1 SGDLS, CDR2 YYNGEE. There are 13 residues in the CDR3.

This clone turned up a few times. The gene calls are TRBV29-1 and TRBJ1-6, with D tentatively TRBD1 (5 bases). This CDR3 contains 15 residues. Trimming left V 6 bases short and J 6 bases short, with 18 bases between. The germline CDR1 and CDR2 sequences are SQVTM and ANQGSEA. CDR3 sequence: CSVRAGLTGNSPLHF. The DNA of the CDR3 is TGCAGCGTGAGGGCGGGACTAACTGGTAATTCACCCCTCCACTTT.

The V gene is TRBV19, the J gene TRBJ1-3, with a tentative D call TRBD1 (5 bases). Germline V gives CDR1 LNHDA, CDR2 SQIVND (reference sequence). This CDR3 comprises 17 residues. Deletions cut 3 bases from V and 2 bases from J, with 17 bases between. CDR3 DNA: TGTGCCAGTAGTATGGGGGACCCCGGGAGAGCTGGAAACACCATATATTTT. This sequence encodes CASSMGDPGRAGNTIYF.

V gene TRBV30 combines with J gene TRBJ2-5, with 10 bases lining up with TRBD2. V shed 0 bases, J shed 1 base, and the junction held 5 bases outside the gene matches. Germline values: CDR1 GTSNPN, CDR2 SVGIG (reference sequence). The CDR3 runs 16 residues. The chain's CDR3 is CAWSVTSGDFQETQYF. The CDR3 DNA reads TGTGCCTGGAGTGTCACTAGCGGGGACTTCCAAGAGACCCAGTACTTC.

V is TRBV7-2 and J is TRBJ2-7; TRBD1 might be the D (5 bases). This CDR3 region has 15 residues. V lost 5 bases, J lost 0 bases, and 14 bases lay in between. The germline V gene encodes CDR1 SGHTA and CDR2 FQGNSA. The chain's CDR3 is CASSLQGFSSYEQYF. The CDR3 DNA sequence: TGTGCCAGCAGCCTTCAGGGTTTTAGCTCCTACGAGCAGTACTTC.

This sequence joins TRBV7-8 and TRBJ1-4; 8 nucleotides align to TRBD1. The CDR3 covers 15 residues. Germline CDR1 reads SGHVS; CDR2 reads FQNEAQ. V shed 6 bases, J shed 4 bases, and the junction held 7 bases outside the gene matches. DNA of the CDR3: TGTGCCAGCAGTCCAGGGGGCGCGTATAATGAAAAACTGTTTTTT. Translating it yields CASSPGGAYNEKLFF.

This chain uses TRBV7-6 with TRBJ2-5, with a possible D match to TRBD1 (6 bases). Trimming took 1 base from V and 1 from J, leaving 7 bases between them. This CDR3 is built from 14 residues. Germline lookup yields CDR1 SGHVS and CDR2 FNYEAQ. The chain's CDR3 is CASSLGQVQETQYF. The CDR3 DNA reads as TGTGCCAGCAGCTTAGGACAGGTCCAAGAGACCCAGTACTTC.

This sequence joins TRBV7-2 and TRBJ1-1; D possibly corresponds to TRBD1 (6 bases). Trimming removed 5 bases from V and 5 bases from J, with 15 bases in between. Germline V gene sequence: CDR1 SGHTA, CDR2 FQGNSA. The CDR3 runs to 14 residues. This CDR3 reads CASSTKTGKTEAFF. CDR3 nucleotides: TGTGCCAGCAGCACAAAGACAGGAAAAACTGAAGCTTTCTTT.

This clone has only one observation. The chain employs TRBV5-1 and TRBJ2-2, with 15 positions matching TRBD2. In germline, CDR1 is SGHRS, CDR2 YFSETQ. The V segment lost 3 bases and the J segment 5 bases; nucleotides outside the gene matches: 5. The CDR3 extends over 17 amino acids. The CDR3 is CASSWTSGRAATGELFF. DNA for the CDR3: TGCGCCAGCAGCTGGACTAGCGGGAGGGCGGCGACCGGGGAGCTGTTTTTT.

V is TRBV5-4 and J is TRBJ2-3; D gene unclear. The germline gives CDR1 SGHNT, CDR2 YYREEE (reference sequence). Between the trimmed V and J ends, which lost 0 bases and 4 bases, there was a span of 12 bases. The CDR3 runs 15 residues. In nucleotides, the CDR3 is TGTGCCAGCAGCTTGGGGGTTCGGCTAGCAGATACGCAGTATTTT. Its protein product is CASSLGVRLADTQYF.

The chain joins TRBV11-3 to TRBJ1-1; no firm D call. CDR1 is SGHNT and CDR2 is YENEEA in the germline V gene. The CDR3 is 14 amino acids. V lost 4 bases and J lost 1, with 10 bases in between. CDR3 sequence: CASSSRTENTEAFF. DNA for the CDR3: TGTGCCAGCAGCTCCCGGACGGAGAACACTGAAGCTTTCTTT.